Listed below are T cell receptor beta chains from one sample, sequenced in a study of naive and memory T cell subsets. One entry per CDR3 protein, called by TCRdb with MiXCR from the UMI-ligation and nested PCR reads. Of 15,000 to 20,000 distinct CDR3 sequences in the sample, nearly 9.5% are singletons; the top ten hold about 6.8%. The source was skin, collected from a tuberculin skin test site. These receptors were taken from an adult in good health. Each CDR3 is given with its conserved first and last residue. The D gene is left open where the match is weak. Clone size is stated in some rows and not others, as once, few, many or a class when expanded.

d_call,clone_size,v_call,j_call,cdr3_nt,cdr3_aa
-,many,TRBV10-2,TRBJ2-7,TGCGCCAGCAGTGGGTCGACCAGAAGCGAGCAGTACTTC,CASSGSTRSEQYF
-,-,TRBV9,TRBJ1-1,TGTGCCAGCAGCGTAGGTCCGGGGAACACTGAAGCTTTCTTT,CASSVGPGNTEAFF
-,many,TRBV20-1,TRBJ2-2,TGCAGTGCTAGTACTTCCGGACAGATAGTCACCGGGGAGCTGTTTTTT,CSASTSGQIVTGELFF
-,once,TRBV7-6,TRBJ1-4,TGTGCCAGCAGCTTAGAAGAAGATAATGAAAAATTGTTTTTT,CASSLEEDNEKLFF
-,many,TRBV29-1,TRBJ2-3,TGCAGCGTTGGACCAGCTAGCACAGATACGCAGTATTTT,CSVGPASTDTQYF
-,few,TRBV25-1,TRBJ1-5,TGTGCCAGCAACGACGGGGGTAGCAATCAGCCCCAGCATTTT,CASNDGGSNQPQHF
-,many,TRBV25-1,TRBJ2-3,TGTGCCAGCAGTGAAGTCTCTCCAGATACGCAGTATTTT,CASSEVSPDTQYF
-,medium-sized,TRBV30,TRBJ2-1,TGTGCCTGGACTCCCCCGGGGTCCGGTGAGCAGTTCTTC,CAWTPPGSGEQFF
TRBD1,few,TRBV5-1,TRBJ1-2,TGCGCCAGCAGCTTAGAGACAGGGTTCGGCGGCTACACCTTC,CASSLETGFGGYTF
TRBD2,-,TRBV7-9,TRBJ2-5,TGTGCCAGCAGCCCAAGAATTAGCGGGGGGAGAGAGACCCAGTACTTC,CASSPRISGGRETQYF
-,-,TRBV12-3/TRBV12-4,TRBJ1-5,TGTGCCAGCAGGGTAGAACTGAATCAGCCCCAGCATTTT,CASRVELNQPQHF
-,large,TRBV29-1,TRBJ1-3,TGCAGCGTCCCGGGGAGCTCTGGAAACACCATATATTTT,CSVPGSSGNTIYF
-,medium-sized,TRBV28,TRBJ2-7,TGTGCCAGCAGTTTATTTCCTAGCGACGAGCAGTACTTC,CASSLFPSDEQYF
-,many,TRBV5-5,TRBJ2-7,TGTGCCAGCAGCGGGGACTCCTACGAGCAGTACTTC,CASSGDSYEQYF
TRBD2,medium-sized,TRBV27,TRBJ2-7,TGTGCCAGCAGTTCTCCCGGGACTAGCGGGAGCTACGAGCAGTACTTC,CASSSPGTSGSYEQYF
-,few,TRBV14,TRBJ1-4,TGTGCCAGCAGCCCATTGGGGTTCCGGGAAAAACTGTTTTTT,CASSPLGFREKLFF
-,few,TRBV6-6,TRBJ2-1,TGTGCCAGCAGAAACAGGGAACTTATCAACAATGAGCAGTTCTTC,CASRNRELINNEQFF
TRBD1,many,TRBV20-1,TRBJ1-6,TGCAGTGCCAACGGGGGGGGGACAGCGAATTCACCCCTCCACTTT,CSANGGGTANSPLHF
TRBD1,few,TRBV27,TRBJ1-1,TGTGCCAGCAGTCAGACAGGGACCCTACTCCGTGAAGCTTTCTTT,CASSQTGTLLREAFF
TRBD2,many,TRBV12-3/TRBV12-4,TRBJ2-5,TGTGCCAGCAGTTTGTCACTAGCGTCAGTGGAGACCCAGTACTTC,CASSLSLASVETQYF
-,many,TRBV28,TRBJ2-7,TGTGCCAGCAGTTTACACGGGACAAGGGACCTCTACGAGCAGTACTTC,CASSLHGTRDLYEQYF
-,-,TRBV4-2,TRBJ2-3,TGTGCCAGCAGCCAAGATTTCCTCGATGGGGCTGATACGCAGTATTTT,CASSQDFLDGADTQYF
TRBD2,many,TRBV5-1,TRBJ2-3,TGCGCCAGCAGCTTTGGCCGTAGCGGGACTAGCACAGATACGCAGTATTTT,CASSFGRSGTSTDTQYF